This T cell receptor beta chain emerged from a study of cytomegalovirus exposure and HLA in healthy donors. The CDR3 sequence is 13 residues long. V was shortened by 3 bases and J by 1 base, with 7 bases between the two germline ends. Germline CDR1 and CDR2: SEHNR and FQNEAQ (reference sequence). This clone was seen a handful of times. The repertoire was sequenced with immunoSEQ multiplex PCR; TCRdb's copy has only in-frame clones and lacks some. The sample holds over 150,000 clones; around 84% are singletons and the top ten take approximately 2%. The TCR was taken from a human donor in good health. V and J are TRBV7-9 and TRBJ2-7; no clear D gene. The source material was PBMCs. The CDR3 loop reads CASSFDRSYEQYF. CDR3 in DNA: TGTGCCAGCAGCTTCGATAGATCCTACGAGCAGTACTTC.